This T cell receptor beta chain derives from a study of blood T cell repertoires in COVID-19. Study at large: The United States, Italy and Spain were the sources of the acute and convalescent COVID-19 samples. PBMCs, B-cell-depleted T cells, or T cells provided the cDNA or gDNA that made up the material.

Authors' methods: Counts of nucleated cells, estimated from reference gene primer amplification, were obtained. Clones were sequenced by immunoSEQ multiplex PCR, and TCRdb holds only the in-frame ones, with some missing. Clonal size and the V and J genes are those of that table, whereas D and trimming came from the DNA. The profile shows 180,000 or so clones, approximately 83% of them singletons. V lost 0 bases and J lost 4; bases outside the gene matches: 2. The CDR3 runs 15 residues. CDR1 LGHNA and CDR2 YNFKEQ come from the germline V gene. This clone came up a few times. Material: peripheral blood. The source of this sequence is a human donor with active or convalescent COVID-19. The donor label of this sample is uncertain. The chain links TRBV4-2 to TRBJ1-5, with TRBD1 matching over 8 bases. The chain's CDR3 is CASSQEDRVNQPQHF. The CDR3, as DNA: TGTGCCAGCAGCCAAGAGGACAGGGTGAATCAGCCCCAGCATTTT.